The 32 T cell receptor beta chains presented below share a single source sample, sequenced in a study of T cell changes during pregnancy in multiple sclerosis. TCRdb's copy holds only in-frame clones and misses some; the assay was immunoSEQ multiplex PCR. The sample consists of tens of thousands of clones, about 90% of them appearing once. This sample comprised CD8+ T cells from peripheral blood mononuclear cells, obtained after pregnancy. The source is a female donor with multiple sclerosis, enrolled in a pregnancy study.

This clone was seen ten or more times. V is TRBV4-1 and J is TRBJ1-4, with TRBD1 as a possible D gene (5 bases). This CDR3 region has 16 residues. CDR1 and CDR2 from the germline V gene are MGHRA and YSYEKL. Trimming cost V 1 base and J 1 base, with 10 bases left between them. The CDR3 loop is CASSQANQGTNEKLFF. CDR3 nucleotides: TGCGCCAGCAGCCAAGCTAATCAGGGAACTAATGAAAAACTGTTTTTT.

The chain couples TRBV29-1 to TRBJ2-1, with 8 bases lining up with TRBD2. Germline V gene data show CDR1 as SQVTM and CDR2 as ANQGSEA. Trimming removed 3 bases from V and 0 bases from J; junction bases left unmatched: 1. This CDR3 is built from 14 residues. CDR3 nucleotides: TGCAGCGTTGACGGGGGGGCCTCCTACAATGAGCAGTTCTTC. It yields the protein CSVDGGASYNEQFF.

The chain carries TRBV9 and TRBJ2-1, with D possibly matching TRBD2 (6 bases). V gave up 0 bases and J gave up 1 base, with 8 bases separating them. The CDR3 runs 15 residues. Germline values: CDR1 SGDLS, CDR2 YYNGEE. In nucleotides, the CDR3 is TGTGCCAGCAGCGTAGTGGGGACTTCCTACAATGAGCAGTTCTTC. Translated: CASSVVGTSYNEQFF.

This chain links TRBV19 with TRBJ2-1; 10 nucleotides agree with TRBD1. V gave up 6 bases and J gave up 7 bases; unmatched junction bases: 6. The germline gives CDR1 LNHDA, CDR2 SQIVND (reference sequence). The CDR3 spans 14 residues. The CDR3 sequence: CASSPGTGENEQFF. The CDR3 coding sequence is TGTGCCAGTAGCCCCGGGACAGGGGAAAATGAGCAGTTCTTC.

The chain combines TRBV27 with TRBJ2-1; D ambiguous. This CDR3 region has 13 residues. The germline V gene has CDR1 MNHEY and CDR2 SMNVEV (reference sequence). The V end was cut by 3 bases, the J end by 2 bases, with 5 bases between. CDR3 sequence (DNA): TGTGCCAGCAGTTTGAACACCTACAATGAGCAGTTCTTC. Protein sequence: CASSLNTYNEQFF.

CDR3 loop: CASSPSDRDDQPQHF. In DNA form, the CDR3 reads TGTGCCAGCAGTCCCTCGGACAGGGATGATCAGCCCCAGCATTTT. The chain recombines TRBV2 with TRBJ1-5; 8 nucleotides match TRBD1. V was pared by 5 bases and J by 5 bases, with 8 bases of the junction left unmatched. CDR1 SNHLY and CDR2 FYNNEI come from the germline V gene. The CDR3 consists of 15 residues.

V is TRBV12-5 and J is TRBJ1-2; D unclear. The CDR3 runs to 15 residues. Germline V gene sequence: CDR1 LGHNT, CDR2 FRNRAP. Deletions cut 0 bases from V and 4 bases from J, with 12 bases between. This CDR3 reads CASGLVRYLVYGYTF. The CDR3 DNA follows: TGTGCTAGTGGTTTGGTACGATACCTAGTCTATGGCTACACCTTC.

The chain combines TRBV5-1 with TRBJ1-2; a weak D match, TRBD1 (6 bases). Trimming cost V 0 bases and J 4 bases, with 13 bases left between them. CDR3 size: 15 residues. Germline V gene data show CDR1 as SGHRS and CDR2 as YFSETQ. For the CDR3, the DNA is TGCGCCAGCAGCTTGGGCCCTCGAGGGGGCTATGGCTACACCTTC. It translates to CASSLGPRGGYGYTF.

The V gene is TRBV6-6, the J gene TRBJ1-1; D ambiguous. The germline V and J ends were trimmed by 6 bases and 4 bases, with 21 bases remaining between them. CDR3 length equals 16 residues. Looked up from germline, CDR1 is MNHNY and CDR2 is SVGAGI (reference sequence). The CDR3 DNA reads as TGTGCCAGCAGCCACGGGGTGGGTCCACGGAGCACTGAAGCTTTCTTT. This sequence encodes CASSHGVGPRSTEAFF.

This clone was detected a few times. This chain connects TRBV11-2 to TRBJ1-1; 10 bases map to TRBD1. The CDR3 length is 16 residues. The V gene's germline CDR1 is SGHAT and CDR2 FQNNGV. V lost 4 bases and J lost 10; bases outside the gene matches: 15. The CDR3: CASSSDVDRGRMGAFF. CDR3 nucleotide sequence: TGTGCCAGCAGCTCAGACGTAGACAGGGGGCGTATGGGAGCTTTCTTT.

The V gene is TRBV4-1, the J gene TRBJ2-1, with TRBD2 identical over 14 bases. Trimming took 4 bases from V and 0 from J; bases not matched to a gene: 2. The CDR3 contains 17 residues. Germline V gene sequence: CDR1 MGHRA, CDR2 YSYEKL. The chain's CDR3 is CASSRGTSGSSYNEQFF. In nucleotides, the CDR3 is TGCGCCAGCAGCCGAGGGACTAGCGGGAGCTCCTACAATGAGCAGTTCTTC.

V gene TRBV2 combines with J gene TRBJ1-5; no clear D. The V gene lost 4 bases and the J gene lost 9 bases, with 10 bases spanning the gap. CDR1 SNHLY and CDR2 FYNNEI come from the germline V gene. This CDR3 comprises 12 residues. The CDR3 DNA sequence: TGTGCCAGCAGTGTTACCCCGGGGCCCCAGCATTTT. Translation: CASSVTPGPQHF. Based on the CDR3 plus reference TRBV2 and TRBJ1-5, the full variable domain is EPEVTQTPSHQVTQMGQEVILRCVPISNHLYFYWYRQILGQKVEFLVSFYNNEISEKSEIFDDQFSVERPDGSNFTLKIRSTKLEDSAMYFCASSVTPGPQHFGDGTRLSIL.

The V call is TRBV27, the J call TRBJ2-1; maybe TRBD2 (6 bases). Germline V CDR1 and CDR2: MNHEY, SMNVEV (reference sequence). Trimming removed 0 bases at V and 7 bases at J, with 16 bases between. This CDR3 contains 16 residues. In DNA, the CDR3 is TGTGCCAGCAGTTTATCGCTGCTAGCGAGAGATAATGAGCAGTTCTTC. It encodes CASSLSLLARDNEQFF.

The genes are TRBV30 and TRBJ2-7, with D possibly TRBD2 on 6 matching bases. CDR1 and CDR2 from the germline V gene are GTSNPN and SVGIG (reference sequence). V was shortened by 0 bases and J by 2 bases, with 11 bases between the two germline ends. This CDR3 comprises 14 residues. DNA of the CDR3: TGTGCCTGGAGTGTAGGCGGAGGGGCCTACGAGCAGTACTTC. Translation: CAWSVGGGAYEQYF.

The chain carries TRBV2 and TRBJ2-3, with TRBD2 matching 10 bases. The CDR3 has 16 amino acids. V lost 8 bases and J lost 1; bases outside the gene matches: 9. Germline V gene sequence: CDR1 SNHLY, CDR2 FYNNEI. CDR3 amino acids: CASAPAGTSGTDTQYF. Here the CDR3 DNA reads TGTGCCAGCGCCCCAGCCGGGACTAGCGGCACAGATACGCAGTATTTT.

The DNA of the CDR3 is TGTGCCAGCAGCTTAATCGGGTTGAATGAGCAGTTCTTC. Protein product: CASSLIGLNEQFF. The chain is built from TRBV7-3 and TRBJ2-1; D is undetermined. The germline CDR1 and CDR2 sequences are SGHTA and FQGTGA. CDR3 size: 13 residues. V was trimmed by 1 base and J by 7 bases, leaving 8 bases between them.

The chain has TRBV27 and TRBJ2-7; D may be TRBD1 (6 bases). The CDR3 is 13 residues long. Trimming removed 7 bases from V and 2 bases from J, with 12 bases in between. Germline CDR1 is MNHEY and CDR2 is SMNVEV (reference sequence). The CDR3 reads CASTGTTPYEQYF. CDR3 nucleotides: TGTGCCAGCACCGGGACAACCCCCTACGAGCAGTACTTC.

The CDR3 loop is CASSLRAGDEKLFF. The DNA for the CDR3 is TGTGCCAGCAGCTTAAGGGCAGGGGATGAAAAACTGTTTTTT. The chain couples TRBV7-7 to TRBJ1-4; tentative D call: TRBD1 (6 bases). The germline gives CDR1 SSHAT, CDR2 FNYEAQ (reference sequence). CDR3 length: 14 amino acids. The V gene lost 2 bases and the J gene lost 6 bases, with 10 bases spanning the gap.

The rearrangement links TRBV19 to TRBJ2-1, with D unclear. This CDR3 spans 13 amino acids. The V gene's germline CDR1 is LNHDA and CDR2 SQIVND (reference sequence). Trimming pared 4 bases from V and 4 bases from J, leaving 8 bases between. The CDR3 loop is CASSKSRYNEQFF. The DNA for the CDR3 is TGTGCCAGTAGTAAATCTAGGTACAATGAGCAGTTCTTC. Using reference TRBV19 and TRBJ2-1 for the parts outside the CDR3, the full variable domain is DGGITQSPKYLFRKEGQNVTLSCEQNLNHDAMYWYRQDPGQGLRLIYYSQIVNDFQKGDIAEGYSVSREKKESFPLTVTSAQKNPTAFYLCASSKSRYNEQFFGPGTRLTVL.

With respect to this clone: The same CDR3 also results from other DNA sequences found in this sample. This chain joins TRBV27 and TRBJ1-1; perhaps TRBD1 as D (6 bases). CDR3 length: 14 amino acids. Trimming cost V 5 bases and J 3 bases, with 13 bases left between them. Germline CDR1 reads MNHEY; CDR2 reads SMNVEV (reference sequence). The CDR3 nucleotides read TGTGCCAGCAGTGCTCAGGGGCCCTACACTGAAGCTTTCTTT. Protein product: CASSAQGPYTEAFF.

The rearrangement uses TRBV9 and TRBJ1-2; 9 bases match TRBD1. Germline V gene lookup returns CDR1 SGDLS and CDR2 YYNGEE. CDR3 length: 15 amino acids. The V gene end was trimmed by 3 bases and the J gene end by 0 bases; junction bases not matched to a gene: 3. The CDR3 loop is CASSGNRGPNYGYTF. CDR3 bases: TGTGCCAGCAGCGGAAACAGGGGGCCTAACTATGGCTACACCTTC. The full variable domain, in which reference TRBV9 and TRBJ1-2 provide the parts outside the CDR3, is DSGVTQTPKHLITATGQRVTLRCSPRSGDLSVYWYQQSLDQGLQFLIQYYNGEERAKGNILERFSAQQFPDLHSELNLSSLELGDSALYFCASSGNRGPNYGYTFGSGTRLTVV.

This clone was seen just once. The genes are TRBV7-4 and TRBJ2-3; 7 bases fit TRBD2. In germline, CDR1 is SGHVT, CDR2 SQSDAQ. J lost 5 bases, V lost 1 base, and 9 bases had no gene match. This CDR3 has 16 amino acids. The CDR3 DNA reads as TGTGCCAGCAGCTTAGTAAGCGGGGATGGTGAAGATACGCAGTATTTT. As protein: CASSLVSGDGEDTQYF.

J is TRBJ2-7 and V is TRBV12-5; D is possibly TRBD2 (6 bases). Germline V gives CDR1 LGHNT, CDR2 FRNRAP. There are 14 residues in the CDR3. Trimming stripped 3 bases from V and 2 bases from J, with 11 bases between. DNA of the CDR3: TGTGCTAGTGGTTTTTTAGCGGCCACCTACGAGCAGTACTTC. It specifies CASGFLAATYEQYF.

The V call is TRBV11-2, the J call TRBJ2-3; the match to TRBD2 covers 10 bases. Germline loops: CDR1 SGHAT, CDR2 FQNNGV. Germline trimming cut 5 bases from V and 2 bases from J; bases unmatched to any gene: 10. The CDR3 covers 17 residues. The CDR3 DNA follows: TGTGCCAGCAGCCCTGGCCTACTAGCGGGAATCACAGATACGCAGTATTTT. Amino acid sequence: CASSPGLLAGITDTQYF.

This chain uses TRBV5-1 with TRBJ2-7, with TRBD1 identical over 8 bases. The length of the CDR3 is 17 residues. V lost 1 base and J lost 3; bases outside the gene matches: 12. The germline CDR1 and CDR2 sequences are SGHRS and YFSETQ. CDR3 coding DNA: TGCGCCAGCAGCTTGTCCCAGGGGGCCGGTGATTTCTACGAGCAGTACTTC. This codes for CASSLSQGAGDFYEQYF.

V and J are TRBV9 and TRBJ1-2, with 7 bases matching TRBD1. This CDR3 is built from 12 residues. Germline trimming cut 4 bases from V and 5 bases from J; bases unmatched to any gene: 2. The germline CDR1 and CDR2 sequences are SGDLS and YYNGEE. CDR3 nucleotides: TGTGCCAGCAGCCAGGGGGATTATGGCTACACCTTC. Amino acid sequence: CASSQGDYGYTF.

CDR3 in DNA: TGTGCCAGCAGTGAGGCTAGCGGGGCCCTTTACAATGAGCAGTTCTTC. Residues: CASSEASGALYNEQFF. The rearrangement uses TRBV6-1 and TRBJ2-1, with TRBD2 matching over 9 bases. In germline, CDR1 is MNHNS, CDR2 SASEGT. The V gene end was trimmed by 3 bases and the J gene end by 4 bases; junction bases not matched to a gene: 7. This CDR3 has 16 amino acids.

The chain has TRBV9 and TRBJ2-1, with 7 bases matching TRBD2. Looked up from germline, CDR1 is SGDLS and CDR2 is YYNGEE. V shed 4 bases, J shed 13 bases, and the junction held 17 bases outside the gene matches. The CDR3 extends over 15 amino acids. The CDR3 loop reads CASSLGSSGHNGQFF. The CDR3 nucleotides read TGTGCCAGCAGCTTAGGGTCTAGCGGACACAATGGCCAGTTCTTC.

The V gene is TRBV28, the J gene TRBJ2-5; no firm D call. The germline CDR1 and CDR2 sequences are MDHEN and SYDVKM. This CDR3 contains 14 residues. Trimming shortened V by 2 bases and J by 5 bases, and 12 bases separated the two germline ends. The CDR3 DNA is TGTGCCAGCAGTTTAGACCCCATGCGGGAGACCCAGTACTTC. Amino acid sequence: CASSLDPMRETQYF.

This clone was picked up one time. The V gene is TRBV5-4, the J gene TRBJ1-1; 8 nucleotides agree with TRBD1. With V trimmed by 4 bases and J by 7 bases, 15 bases remained unmatched. The CDR3 sequence is 16 residues long. Germline assignment: CDR1 SGHNT and CDR2 YYREEE (reference sequence). CDR3 sequence reads: CASSQESGRGHNEAFF. As DNA, the CDR3 is TGTGCCAGCAGCCAAGAAAGCGGCAGGGGGCATAATGAAGCTTTCTTT.

The chain recombines TRBV6-1 with TRBJ1-5; TRBD1 agrees at 8 bases. This CDR3 contains 16 residues. Trimming cost V 0 bases and J 7 bases; bases outside gene matches: 8. Germline V lookup: CDR1 MNHNS, CDR2 SASEGT. Here the CDR3 reads CASSEAGPDRVQPQHF. The CDR3 DNA is TGTGCCAGCAGTGAAGCGGGACCGGACAGGGTCCAGCCCCAGCATTTT.

The gene calls are TRBV5-1 and TRBJ2-7; 9 bases fit TRBD1. The CDR3 totals 14 residues. The V gene end was trimmed by 3 bases and the J gene end by 6 bases; junction bases not matched to a gene: 7. Germline V gene lookup returns CDR1 SGHRS and CDR2 YFSETQ. The CDR3 region has the DNA TGCGCCAGCAGCTACCGGGACAGGGCCCTCGAGCAGTACTTC. This translates into CASSYRDRALEQYF.